This is a list of T cell receptor beta chains from one sample in a study of blood T cell repertoires in COVID-19. Sequencing was performed with immunoSEQ multiplex PCR; in TCRdb, only in-frame clones are kept and a portion is missing. The sample contains about 15,000 clones, 85% to 95% of which appear only once. Material for sequencing was peripheral blood. Receptors were obtained from a human donor with active COVID-19. The donor label of this sample is uncertain. The CDR3 runs from the conserved cysteine through the conserved F or W. A D gene is named only where the DNA matches it firmly. Clone size is stated in some rows and not others, as once, few, many or a class when expanded.

v_gene,d_gene,j_gene,abundance,CDR3aa,CDR3nt
TRBV30,TRBD1,TRBJ1-2,few,CAWSRDRPRGYTF,TGTGCCTGGAGTAGGGACAGGCCACGGGGCTACACCTTC
TRBV6-2/TRBV6-3,.,TRBJ1-5,.,CASSYSTQALNQPQHF,TGTGCCAGCAGTTACTCGACCCAGGCGCTCAATCAGCCCCAGCATTTT
TRBV4-1,.,TRBJ2-1,.,CASSQGARRSYNEQFF,TGCGCCAGCAGCCAAGGTGCGAGGCGCTCCTACAATGAGCAGTTCTTC
TRBV5-7,.,TRBJ2-7,once,CASSRHKCSYEQYF,TGTGCCAGCAGCCGACATAAATGCTCCTACGAGCAGTACTTC
TRBV11-2,.,TRBJ1-5,.,CASSPSFVGPQHF,TGTGCCAGCAGCCCCTCGTTCGTCGGGCCCCAGCATTTT
TRBV29-1,.,TRBJ2-2,.,CSVEFLSAGELFF,TGCAGCGTTGAATTTTTGTCGGCCGGGGAGCTGTTTTTT
TRBV7-6,.,TRBJ1-3,.,CASSLQGNTIYF,TGTGCCAGCAGCCTGCAGGGAAACACCATATATTTT
TRBV19,TRBD1,TRBJ1-5,few,CAGAGTGYNQPQHF,TGTGCCGGCGCCGGGACAGGATACAATCAGCCCCAGCATTTT
TRBV5-1,TRBD1,TRBJ1-4,.,CASSLGQGDPGKLFF,TGCGCCAGCAGCTTGGGACAGGGGGACCCTGGGAAACTGTTTTTT
TRBV27,TRBD2,TRBJ2-1,.,CASSQGLAGGQQFF,TGTGCCAGCAGTCAGGGACTAGCGGGAGGGCAGCAGTTCTTC
TRBV19,.,TRBJ2-6,.,CASKSRGTSGANVLTF,TGTGCCAGTAAGTCAAGGGGGACGTCTGGGGCCAACGTCCTGACTTTC
TRBV7-2,TRBD1,TRBJ2-2,.,CASPLRDRGGVGTGELFF,TGTGCCAGTCCGCTACGGGACAGGGGCGGAGTAGGCACCGGGGAGCTGTTTTTT
TRBV10-2,TRBD1,TRBJ2-3,.,CASSEADRIFTDTQYF,TGCGCCAGCAGTGAGGCGGACAGGATCTTCACAGATACGCAGTATTTT
TRBV7-7,TRBD2,TRBJ2-5,.,CASSLAASGRIETQYF,TGTGCCAGCAGCTTAGCGGCTAGCGGGCGAATAGAGACCCAGTACTTC
TRBV2,.,TRBJ2-7,.,CASNQGATGLGEQYF,TGTGCCAGCAACCAAGGCGCGACAGGTTTAGGCGAGCAGTACTTC
TRBV4-1,.,TRBJ1-1,.,CASSQDRGKLMNTEAFF,TGCGCCAGCAGCCAAGATAGGGGGAAACTCATGAACACTGAAGCTTTCTTT
TRBV27,.,TRBJ2-7,.,CASSLLVRERQYF,TGTGCCAGCAGTTTACTGGTGAGGGAACGGCAGTACTTC
TRBV11-3,.,TRBJ2-3,few,CASSFAQGTDTQYF,TGTGCCAGCAGCTTTGCCCAGGGAACAGATACGCAGTATTTT
TRBV5-1,TRBD2,TRBJ2-1,.,CASSPTGTRGNEQFF,TGCGCCAGCAGTCCCACCGGGACTAGAGGCAATGAGCAGTTCTTC
TRBV2,.,TRBJ1-4,.,CASIRNTPTNEKLFF,TGTGCCAGCATCAGGAACACACCAACTAATGAAAAACTGTTTTTT
TRBV6-1,.,TRBJ2-1,.,CASSEERFTRGINEQFF,TGTGCCAGCAGTGAAGAAAGATTCACAAGGGGCATAAATGAGCAGTTCTTC
TRBV2,.,TRBJ2-6,.,CASSGSSGANVLTF,TGTGCCAGCAGTGGGAGCTCTGGGGCCAACGTCCTGACTTTC
TRBV10-3,.,TRBJ2-7,once,CAVKTGTNYEQYF,TGTGCCGTCAAAACCGGGACAAACTACGAGCAGTACTTC
TRBV15,TRBD2,TRBJ2-5,.,CATSRDIVAGGIQETQYF,TGTGCCACCAGCAGAGATATCGTGGCGGGGGGGATCCAAGAGACCCAGTACTTC
TRBV19,TRBD1,TRBJ1-5,.,CASSKWDSQGANQPQHF,TGTGCCAGTAGTAAATGGGACAGTCAAGGAGCCAATCAGCCCCAGCATTTT
TRBV5-5,.,TRBJ2-3,.,CASFLSEAVPDTQYF,TGTGCCAGCTTTCTCTCGGAGGCGGTCCCAGATACGCAGTATTTT
TRBV3-1/TRBV3-2,.,TRBJ2-3,few,CASSQDTRETRTDTQYF,TGTGCCAGCAGCCAAGATACTCGGGAGACGAGGACAGATACGCAGTATTTT
TRBV28,TRBD1,TRBJ2-7,.,CASSPAGTDHREQYF,TGTGCCAGCAGCCCCGCCGGGACAGACCATAGGGAGCAGTACTTC
TRBV7-6,TRBD1,TRBJ2-3,.,CASSPRDRTLDTQYF,TGTGCCAGCAGCCCAAGGGACAGGACCCTAGATACGCAGTATTTT
TRBV5-1,TRBD1,TRBJ1-1,.,CASSLEGRGTEAFF,TGCGCCAGCAGCTTGGAAGGCAGGGGGACTGAAGCTTTCTTT